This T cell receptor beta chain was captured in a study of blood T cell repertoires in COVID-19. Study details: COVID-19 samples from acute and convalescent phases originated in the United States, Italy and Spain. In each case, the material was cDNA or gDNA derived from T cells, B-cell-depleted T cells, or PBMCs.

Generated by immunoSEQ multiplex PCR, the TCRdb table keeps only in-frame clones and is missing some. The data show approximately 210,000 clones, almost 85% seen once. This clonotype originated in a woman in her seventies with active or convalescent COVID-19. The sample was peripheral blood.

CDR3: CASSKQSTGELFF. The CDR3 DNA reads TGTGCCAGCAGTAAACAGAGCACCGGGGAGCTGTTTTTT. This rearrangement joins TRBV6-6 to TRBJ2-2; unclear D gene. V gave up 5 bases and J gave up 4 bases, with 8 bases separating them. Germline V CDR1 and CDR2: MNHNY, SVGAGI (reference sequence). The CDR3 sequence is 13 residues long.